The 32 T cell receptor beta chains presented below share a single source sample, sequenced in a study of blood T cell repertoires in COVID-19. TCRdb's table, derived via immunoSEQ multiplex PCR, lists solely in-frame clones and lacks some. This sample has some 300,000 clones; around 89% occur once, and the top ten carry approximately 9.4%. Specimen: PBMCs or T cells enriched from blood (not recorded which). Source of these receptors: a middle-aged woman who had recovered from COVID-19.

The rearrangement links TRBV6-6 to TRBJ2-7, with 11 positions matching TRBD2. CDR1 and CDR2 from the germline V gene are MNHNY and SVGAGI (reference sequence). The CDR3 length is 19 residues. The ends lost 5 bases at V and 6 bases at J; junction bases unmatched: 21. CDR3 in amino acids: CASSPQGVAGGRRFGEQYF. In DNA form, the CDR3 reads TGTGCCAGCAGTCCACAGGGGGTAGCGGGAGGGCGTAGGTTCGGCGAGCAGTACTTC.

The chain employs TRBV9 and TRBJ2-3; 11 bases line up with TRBD2. After removal of 3 bases from V and 1 base from J, the junction contained 13 bases not matched to a gene. This CDR3 contains 19 residues. CDR1 is SGDLS, CDR2 YYNGEE, per germline. Here the CDR3 reads CASSGGGTSGNLGTDTQYF. CDR3 nucleotide sequence: TGTGCCAGCAGCGGGGGAGGGACTAGCGGAAATCTGGGCACAGATACGCAGTATTTT.

The rearrangement joins TRBV5-4 to TRBJ1-2; D not certain. This CDR3 contains 13 residues. The germline V gene encodes CDR1 SGHNT and CDR2 YYREEE (reference sequence). Trimming removed 0 bases at V and 1 base at J, with 4 bases between. The CDR3 nucleotides read TGTGCCAGCAGCTTGGGAGTTAACTATGGCTACACCTTC. Protein: CASSLGVNYGYTF.

The V gene is TRBV11-1, the J gene TRBJ1-4; D is undetermined. Deletions cut 2 bases from V and 8 bases from J, with 6 bases between. Germline CDR1 reads SGHAT; CDR2 reads FQDESV (reference sequence). The CDR3 contains 12 residues. CDR3 sequence: CASSLSGEKLFF. The DNA of the CDR3 is TGTGCCAGCAGCTTATCGGGGGAAAAACTGTTTTTT.

The chain couples TRBV19 to TRBJ1-4; TRBD1 aligns across 11 bases. Germline-derived CDR1 and CDR2 are LNHDA and SQIVND (reference sequence). The ends lost 9 bases at V and 8 bases at J; junction bases unmatched: 8. This CDR3 has 14 residues. The CDR3 DNA reads TGTGCCAGCCGGTCGGACAGGGGGCACGAAAAACTGTTTTTT. Its translation is CASRSDRGHEKLFF.

This chain joins TRBV28 and TRBJ1-4, with 8 bases matching TRBD1. V lost 4 bases and J lost 11; bases outside the gene matches: 12. The CDR3 runs 15 residues. Per the germline V gene, CDR1 is MDHEN and CDR2 is SYDVKM. CDR3 sequence reads: CASSSDRDRSWKLFF. DNA for the CDR3: TGTGCCAGCAGTTCCGACCGGGACAGGTCGTGGAAACTGTTTTTT.

The chain links TRBV12-3 or TRBV12-4 to TRBJ1-4; D not resolved. The CDR3 runs to 13 residues. Trimming took 8 bases from V and 8 from J, leaving 15 bases between them. The CDR3 protein is CASGSGNEEKLFF. Written as DNA, the CDR3 is TGTGCCAGCGGCTCGGGGAACGAAGAAAAACTGTTTTTT.

The genes are TRBV28 and TRBJ1-5; a weak D match, TRBD1 (5 bases). The germline CDR1 and CDR2 sequences are MDHEN and SYDVKM. V lost 7 bases to trimming and J lost 1 base, with 14 bases between them. The CDR3 runs 15 residues. The CDR3 reads CASKAQVESNQPQHF. The CDR3 region has the DNA TGTGCCAGCAAAGCACAGGTAGAAAGCAATCAGCCCCAGCATTTT.

The rearrangement joins TRBV9 to TRBJ2-2, with 7 positions matching TRBD2. The germline V gene encodes CDR1 SGDLS and CDR2 YYNGEE. The CDR3 runs 16 residues. The V and J ends lost 0 bases and 4 bases, in that order; junction bases with no gene match: 6. The CDR3 bases are TGTGCCAGCAGCGTAGAAGCTAGCGGAACCACCGGGGAGCTGTTTTTT. The encoded protein is CASSVEASGTTGELFF.

The CDR3 DNA follows: TGCAGTGCTGGTGGGACAGAGTCCTATAATTCACCCCTCCACTTT. This gives the protein CSAGGTESYNSPLHF. V usage is TRBV20-1 and J usage is TRBJ1-6; the match to TRBD1 covers 7 bases. Germline V gene sequence: CDR1 DFQATT, CDR2 SNEGSKA (reference sequence). The CDR3 covers 15 residues. Unmatched junction bases numbered 5, after V lost 5 bases and J lost 1 base.

This chain connects TRBV10-3 to TRBJ1-1; no clear D. Between the trimmed V and J ends, which lost 1 base and 5 bases, there was a span of 8 bases. The CDR3 totals 13 residues. The germline V gene has CDR1 ENHRY and CDR2 SYGVKD. CDR3 in DNA: TGTGCCATCAGTGAGTGGGCAGCAACTGAAGCTTTCTTT. As protein: CAISEWAATEAFF.

The rearrangement uses TRBV29-1 and TRBJ1-1; D gene uncertain. Trimming removed 1 base from V and 6 bases from J, with 12 bases in between. The CDR3 covers 13 residues. Germline values: CDR1 SQVTM, CDR2 ANQGSEA. The CDR3 protein is CSVEAPPKPEAFF. The CDR3 DNA is TGCAGCGTTGAAGCCCCCCCAAAGCCTGAAGCTTTCTTT.

This clone was recorded once. This chain joins TRBV21-1 and TRBJ2-7; TRBD1 is taken as the D call from the table, unchecked against the DNA. TRBV21-1 is a listed pseudogene. CDR3 size: 16 residues. The CDR3 loop is CASRVYGDRVAYEQYF. CDR3 DNA sequence: TGTGCCAGCAGAGTGTACGGGGACAGGGTGGCCTACGAGCAGTACTTC.

CDR3 in amino acids: CASRPLAGEGSEQYF. DNA of the CDR3: TGTGCCAGTAGACCGCTAGCGGGAGAGGGCTCCGAGCAGTACTTC. The chain joins TRBV19 to TRBJ2-7; 10 bases agree with TRBD2. Trimming took 6 bases from V and 6 from J; bases not matched to a gene: 11. The CDR3 spans 15 residues. From germline, CDR1 is LNHDA and CDR2 SQIVND (reference sequence).

The rearrangement uses TRBV10-3 and TRBJ1-6; D is undetermined. Germline V gives CDR1 ENHRY, CDR2 SYGVKD. The CDR3 is 14 amino acids. V lost 5 bases, J lost 5 bases, and 10 bases lay in between. The CDR3 DNA sequence: TGTGCCATCAGTCCAGGAAAGGATAATTCACCCCTCCACTTT. Its translation: CAISPGKDNSPLHF.

The genes are TRBV30 and TRBJ2-1; 11 bases map to TRBD2. This CDR3 comprises 15 residues. Germline V gene data show CDR1 as GTSNPN and CDR2 as SVGIG (reference sequence). V shed 1 base and J 5 bases; nucleotides not matched to a gene: 4. CDR3 sequence (DNA): TGTGCCTGGAGTGGGCTAGCGGGGGGCCACAATGAGCAGTTCTTC. This translates into CAWSGLAGGHNEQFF. The full variable domain, with the rest looked up from reference TRBV30 and TRBJ2-1, is SQTIHQWPATLVQPVGSPLSLECTVEGTSNPNLYWYRQAAGRGLQLLFYSVGIGQISSEVPQNLSASRPQDRQFILSSKKLLLSDSGFYLCAWSGLAGGHNEQFFGPGTRLTVL.

By its share, this clone is large. The same CDR3 can be traced to other DNA sequences in this sample. This chain joins TRBV5-4 and TRBJ2-7; 8 bases match TRBD2. The CDR3 is made up of 14 amino acids. Germline assignment: CDR1 SGHNT and CDR2 YYREEE (reference sequence). The V segment lost 1 base and the J segment 2 bases; nucleotides outside the gene matches: 2. The CDR3 protein is CASSLRTSPYEQYF. CDR3 DNA sequence: TGTGCCAGCAGCTTGCGGACTAGCCCCTACGAGCAGTACTTC.

This chain joins TRBV6-6 and TRBJ1-6, with D uncertain. V lost 0 bases and J lost 8, with 8 bases in between. This CDR3 contains 14 residues. Germline values: CDR1 MNHNY, CDR2 SVGAGI (reference sequence). The DNA of the CDR3 is TGTGCCAGCAGTTACTCAAATCGAGATTCACCCCTCCACTTT. Translation: CASSYSNRDSPLHF.

This clone was found once. The chain has TRBV27 and TRBJ1-2; TRBD1 might be the D (5 bases). V was trimmed by 0 bases and J by 7 bases, leaving 18 bases between them. CDR3 size: 16 residues. CDR1 MNHEY and CDR2 SMNVEV come from the germline V gene (reference sequence). The CDR3 loop reads CASSLSKAGLGGGYTF. CDR3 DNA sequence: TGTGCCAGCAGTTTATCGAAGGCAGGGTTGGGGGGTGGCTACACCTTC.

This chain connects TRBV4-3 to TRBJ2-1; tentatively, D is TRBD2 (6 bases). The CDR3 sequence is 16 residues long. Deletions cut 4 bases from V and 0 bases from J, with 13 bases between. Germline CDR1 and CDR2: LGHNA and YSLEER. The CDR3 spells CASSPGEGSSYNEQFF. As DNA, the CDR3 is TGCGCCAGCAGCCCGGGAGAAGGGTCCTCCTACAATGAGCAGTTCTTC.

The genes are TRBV15 and TRBJ2-3, with 8 nucleotides matching TRBD1. Germline V gene lookup returns CDR1 LNHNV and CDR2 YYDKDF (reference sequence). This CDR3 has 13 residues. J gave up 9 bases and V 0 bases, and 2 bases lay outside the gene matches. The CDR3 sequence is CATSRDDRGTQYF. DNA of the CDR3: TGTGCCACCAGCAGAGATGACAGGGGCACGCAGTATTTT.

This chain uses TRBV28 with TRBJ1-2; D not certain. Germline CDR1 reads MDHEN; CDR2 reads SYDVKM. Trimming removed 11 bases from V and 6 bases from J, with 10 bases in between. The CDR3 spans 10 residues. The DNA for the CDR3 is TGTGCCTCCGGAGTGAATGGCTACACCTTC. This sequence encodes CASGVNGYTF.

The chain carries TRBV27 and TRBJ2-7, with 7 bases lining up with TRBD1. After removal of 1 base from V and 6 bases from J, the junction contained 3 bases not matched to a gene. The CDR3 totals 13 residues. Germline V gene data show CDR1 as MNHEY and CDR2 as SMNVEV (reference sequence). The CDR3 is CASSLLTGSEQYF. The DNA for the CDR3 is TGTGCCAGCAGTTTATTGACAGGGAGCGAGCAGTACTTC.

DNA for the CDR3: TGTGCCAGCAGTTACGCCGGGACTGAGTATGGCTACACCTTC. This sequence encodes CASSYAGTEYGYTF. The V gene is TRBV6-5, the J gene TRBJ1-2; a possible D gene is TRBD1 (5 bases). Germline lookup yields CDR1 MNHEY and CDR2 SVGAGI. CDR3 length: 14 amino acids. V dropped 2 bases and J dropped 5 bases, with 12 bases sitting between them.

This rearrangement joins TRBV7-2 to TRBJ1-4; 7 nucleotides line up with TRBD1. Germline trimming cut 3 bases from V and 8 bases from J; bases unmatched to any gene: 6. Germline assignment: CDR1 SGHTA and CDR2 FQGNSA. CDR3 length: 14 residues. The CDR3 DNA reads as TGTGCCAGCAGCTTGCCGGGACAGCAAGAAAAACTGTTTTTT. Translated, it gives CASSLPGQQEKLFF. Complete variable domain (other parts from reference TRBV7-2 and TRBJ1-4): GAGVSQSPSNKVTEKGKDVELRCDPISGHTALYWYRQSLGQGLEFLIYFQGNSAPDKSGLPSDRFSAERTGGSVSTLTIQRTQQEDSAVYLCASSLPGQQEKLFFGSGTQLSVL.

The chain links TRBV11-3 to TRBJ2-7; 7 positions match TRBD2. The CDR3 is 12 amino acids. The J segment lost 2 bases and the V segment lost 8 bases, leaving 3 bases of the junction unmatched. Germline V gene lookup returns CDR1 SGHNT and CDR2 YENEEA. This CDR3 reads CASGAGAYEQYF. The DNA of the CDR3 is TGTGCCAGCGGGGCGGGGGCCTACGAGCAGTACTTC.

The rearrangement links TRBV3-1 (or the pseudogene TRBV3-2) to TRBJ1-5; D is possibly TRBD1 (6 bases). Per the germline V gene, CDR1 is LGHDT and CDR2 is YNNKEL (reference sequence). Trimming stripped 4 bases from V and 4 bases from J, with 11 bases between. This CDR3 contains 14 residues. Here the CDR3 reads CASSLPGQNQPQHF. CDR3 sequence (DNA): TGTGCCAGCAGCCTCCCGGGACAAAATCAGCCCCAGCATTTT.

The V and J genes are TRBV6-5 and TRBJ2-7; 8 positions agree with TRBD2. The CDR3 spans 15 residues. Germline-derived CDR1 and CDR2 are MNHEY and SVGAGI. The trim removed 0 bases at V and 4 bases at J, leaving 5 bases unmatched. The CDR3 DNA sequence: TGTGCCAGCAGTTACTCGTCGGCTAGCGGGTACGAGCAGTACTTC. Protein: CASSYSSASGYEQYF.

The rearrangement joins TRBV9 to TRBJ2-5, with 9 positions matching TRBD2. The CDR3 is made up of 14 amino acids. The V gene's germline CDR1 is SGDLS and CDR2 YYNGEE. V lost 4 bases and J lost 4; bases outside the gene matches: 5. The CDR3 DNA sequence: TGTGCCAGCAGCTCGGGACTAGCAAGAGAGACCCAGTACTTC. It specifies CASSSGLARETQYF.

The chain recombines TRBV7-2 with TRBJ2-5; TRBD2 is a possible D gene (5 bases). V shed 6 bases and J shed 2 bases, with 13 bases lying between them. The V gene's germline CDR1 is SGHTA and CDR2 FQGNSA. The length of the CDR3 is 14 residues. The CDR3 sequence is CASSYTGVQETQYF. DNA of the CDR3: TGTGCCAGCAGTTACACCGGGGTACAAGAGACCCAGTACTTC. The full variable domain, with the rest looked up from reference TRBV7-2 and TRBJ2-5, is GAGVSQSPSNKVTEKGKDVELRCDPISGHTALYWYRQSLGQGLEFLIYFQGNSAPDKSGLPSDRFSAERTGGSVSTLTIQRTQQEDSAVYLCASSYTGVQETQYFGPGTRLLVL.

The chain couples TRBV13 to TRBJ2-1; D not resolved. Trimming removed 4 bases from V and 7 bases from J, with 8 bases in between. Germline assignment: CDR1 PRHDT and CDR2 FYEKMQ (reference sequence). The CDR3 spans 12 residues. CDR3 nucleotides: TGTGCCAGCAGCTCCTTTCGTAATGAGCAGTTCTTC. Translated, it gives CASSSFRNEQFF.

The chain joins TRBV19 to TRBJ2-7; a weak D match, TRBD1 (5 bases). The germline CDR1 and CDR2 sequences are LNHDA and SQIVND (reference sequence). This CDR3 region has 13 residues. Between the trimmed V and J ends, which lost 7 bases and 2 bases, there was a span of 12 bases. CDR3 nucleotide sequence: TGTGCCAGTAATCGGGCAGGGACCTACGAGCAGTACTTC. Translating it yields CASNRAGTYEQYF.